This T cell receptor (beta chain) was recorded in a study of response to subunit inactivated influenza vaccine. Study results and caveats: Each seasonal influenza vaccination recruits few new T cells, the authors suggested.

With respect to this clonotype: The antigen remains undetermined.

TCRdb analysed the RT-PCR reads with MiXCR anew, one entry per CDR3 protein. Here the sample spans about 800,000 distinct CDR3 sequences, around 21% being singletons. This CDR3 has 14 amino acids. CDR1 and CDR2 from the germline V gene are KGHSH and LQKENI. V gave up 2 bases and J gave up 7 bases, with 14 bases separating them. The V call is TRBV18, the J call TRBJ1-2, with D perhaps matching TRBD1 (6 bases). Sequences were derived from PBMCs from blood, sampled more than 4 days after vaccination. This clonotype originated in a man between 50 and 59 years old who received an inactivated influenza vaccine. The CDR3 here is CASSPTSQGTGYTF. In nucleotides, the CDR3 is TGTGCCAGCTCACCAACCTCACAGGGTACTGGCTACACCTTC.